This T cell receptor beta chain comes out of a study of T cell responses to AZD1222 COVID-19 vaccine. Remarks on this clone: No antigen is known for it.

This CDR3 spans 14 amino acids. The trim removed 3 bases at V and 6 bases at J, leaving 8 bases unmatched. CDR1 ENHRY and CDR2 SYGVKD come from the germline V gene. Study findings and constraints: Every sample of the repertoires postdated the peak T cell response. Clonal diversity was possibly underestimated; the donors were predominantly white British and more often female. Only a handful of AZD1222 recipients tested seropositive at baseline.

The method was immunoSEQ multiplex PCR; TCRdb's version includes in-frame clones alone and lacks a portion of them. The repertoire holds about 110,000 clones, around 92% seen once, with about 8.3% in the top ten. The V gene is TRBV10-3, the J gene TRBJ2-7; TRBD2 aligns across 7 bases. The specimen was peripheral blood, collected on day 0 of AZD1222 vaccination. The sequence was obtained from an adult in good health. CDR3 in amino acids: CAISEITGGGEQYF. The DNA of the CDR3 is TGTGCCATCAGTGAAATTACAGGCGGGGGCGAGCAGTACTTC.